In its sample, the clone carrying this TCR beta chain was seen once. These data belong to a study of OX40 agonist ivuxolimab in advanced cancers. Study in general: Mean age around 60 years, range roughly 20 to 85; approximately 80% male.

Produced via immunoSEQ multiplex PCR; TCRdb's table is partial and in-frame only. The repertoire has tens of thousands of clones, roughly nine tenths of them found once; the top ten carry 10% to 12%. The TCR sequence derives from an adult with an advanced solid tumor such as melanoma, head and neck, liver or kidney cancer. The sample here was CD4+ or CD8+ T cells sorted from blood, taken in a trial of the OX40 agonist ivuxolimab.

CDR3 amino acids: CASSALVGQEAYGYTF. As DNA, the CDR3 is TGTGCCAGCAGCGCTCTCGTGGGACAGGAGGCCTATGGCTACACCTTC. The chain is built from TRBV9 and TRBJ1-2; 8 positions agree with TRBD1. This CDR3 is built from 16 residues. Per the germline V gene, CDR1 is SGDLS and CDR2 is YYNGEE. J gave up 4 bases and V 3 bases, and 11 bases lay outside the gene matches. The full variable domain, rest sourced from reference TRBV9 and TRBJ1-2, is DSGVTQTPKHLITATGQRVTLRCSPRSGDLSVYWYQQSLDQGLQFLIQYYNGEERAKGNILERFSAQQFPDLHSELNLSSLELGDSALYFCASSALVGQEAYGYTFGSGTRLTVV.